This T cell receptor beta chain emerged from a study of blood T cell repertoires in COVID-19. Study information: Recovered Cohort 3 donors showed two negative PCRs, clearance, or symptom resolution.

Participants, roughly 18 to 90 years old, spanned 25 or so US areas. Measured with immunoSEQ multiplex PCR; TCRdb has only the in-frame clones, and not every one. The sample includes about 230,000 clones, around 85% seen only once; the top ten take over 3%. The sample was PBMCs or T cells enriched from blood (not recorded which). The source of this sequence is a woman aged 45-65 years in a cohort exposed to, infected with or recovered from COVID-19 (not recorded which).

CDR3 sequence (DNA): TGTGCCAGCAGTCTCCGGGACTTGACCTACGAGCAGTACTTC. Its protein is CASSLRDLTYEQYF. The chain has TRBV6-5 and TRBJ2-7, with D possibly TRBD2 on 6 matching bases. Per the germline V gene, CDR1 is MNHEY and CDR2 is SVGAGI. V was shortened by 5 bases and J by 2 bases, with 13 bases between the two germline ends. The CDR3 is 14 residues long.